The T cell receptor beta chain under discussion was sequenced for a study of blood T cell repertoires in COVID-19. About the research overall: The United States, Italy and Spain were the sources of the acute and convalescent COVID-19 samples. Nucleic acid was either cDNA or gDNA, and it came from T cells, B-cell-depleted T cells, or PBMCs.

As processed by the authors: Using reference gene primer amplification, nucleated cell counts were estimated. Only in-frame clones appear in the TCRdb table, and some are missing; sequencing was by immunoSEQ multiplex PCR. V and J calls and clone size are given by that table; D and trimming were obtained from the DNA. Of roughly 280,000 clones listed, 70% to 90% are singletons. The CDR3 loop spans 14 amino acids. Germline V gene data show CDR1 as SGHVS and CDR2 as FQNEAQ. After removal of 5 bases from V and 6 bases from J, the junction contained 7 bases not matched to a gene. Enrollment of patients from Seattle took place during active infection, with longitudinal follow-up.

The chain carries TRBV7-8 and TRBJ2-7; 10 bases match TRBD1. Sample: peripheral blood. The receptor was isolated from a woman aged 60-75 years with COVID-19, enrolled during active disease. The CDR3 nucleotides read TGTGCCAGCAGCCCCCGGGACAGGGGACGCGAGCAGTACTTC. It codes for CASSPRDRGREQYF.